The 2 T cell receptor beta chains given below trace back to one sample, sequenced in a study of spatial heterogeneity in lung cancer. General study findings and limits: Counts that tracked tumor mutation counts were those of expanded intratumoral alpha and beta TCRs.

Time point in this sample: sample taken at primary tumor resection. From the 5' RACE reads, TCRdb called clonotypes with MiXCR, one entry per CDR3 protein. The repertoire includes some 7,900 distinct CDR3 sequences, less than 8.5% of them detected once, and about 18% sits in the top ten. Which antigens these TCRs recognize remains unknown. This sample comprised lung tumor tissue, obtained at surgery. The receptors were sampled from a female donor with early-stage non-small cell lung cancer.

Comment on this clonotype: This beta chain is an off-target read within a library intended for alpha chains, so its frequency means little. This chain connects TRBV10-3 to TRBJ1-4; weak D call: TRBD1 (5 bases). The length of the CDR3 is 14 residues. The V gene lost 6 bases and the J gene lost 8 bases, with 16 bases spanning the gap. Germline V CDR1 and CDR2: ENHRY, SYGVKD. The CDR3 coding sequence is TGTGCCATCAGCCGGTCAAGGGGCGAGGAAAAACTGTTTTTT. Protein: CAISRSRGEEKLFF.

This clonotype occurred once. The library was prepared for alpha chains; this beta chain is a stray read, so its frequency means little. The chain carries TRBV20-1 and TRBJ1-5; no clear D gene. Per germline, CDR1 DFQATT and CDR2 SNEGSKA (reference sequence). Deletions cut 0 bases from V and 7 bases from J, with 13 bases between. This CDR3 is 14 amino acids long. This chain's CDR3 is CSARDSLADQPQHF. The CDR3 DNA sequence: TGCAGTGCTAGAGACAGTTTGGCAGACCAGCCCCAGCATTTT.